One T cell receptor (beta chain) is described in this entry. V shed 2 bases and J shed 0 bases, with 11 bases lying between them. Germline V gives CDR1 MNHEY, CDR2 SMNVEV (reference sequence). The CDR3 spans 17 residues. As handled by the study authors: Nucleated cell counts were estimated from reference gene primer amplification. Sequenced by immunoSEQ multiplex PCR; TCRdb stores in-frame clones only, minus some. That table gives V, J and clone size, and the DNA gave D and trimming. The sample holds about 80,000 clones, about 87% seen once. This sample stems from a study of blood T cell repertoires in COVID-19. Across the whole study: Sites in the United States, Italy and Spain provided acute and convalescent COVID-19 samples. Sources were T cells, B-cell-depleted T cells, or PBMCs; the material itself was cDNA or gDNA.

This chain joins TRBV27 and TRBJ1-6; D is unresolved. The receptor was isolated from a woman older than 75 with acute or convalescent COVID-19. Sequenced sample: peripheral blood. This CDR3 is CASSLGAMSSYNSPLHF. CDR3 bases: TGTGCCAGCAGTTTAGGAGCTATGAGCTCCTATAATTCACCCCTCCACTTT.